Below are 20 T cell receptor beta chains sequenced from a single sample in a study of blood T cell repertoires in COVID-19 (dated by TCRdb to 2020 to 2022). Library generation was performed with the immunoSEQ multiplex PCR assay. Imported from immuneACCESS, the table was reduced by TCRdb to in-frame sequences with V and J called. These copies leave out some clones; in studies compared against another copy, an unresolved V gene accounts for under half, and the cause of the remainder is not known. This sample comprises 200,000 to 250,000 clones, approximately 85% of them detected only once. Jointly, the top ten make up about 5.6% of the sample. Sequencing was performed on peripheral blood. These receptors were collected from a woman between 65 and 79 years old with COVID-19, enrolled during active disease.

This clone has only a few counts. This chain uses TRBV10-2 with TRBJ1-6; D may be TRBD1 (6 bases). V lost 10 bases to trimming and J lost 9 bases, with 16 bases between them. CDR1 and CDR2 from the germline V gene are WSHSY and SAAADI. This CDR3 region has 13 residues. CDR3 nucleotides: TGCGCCACCTCAACAGGGTATGGTTCACCCCTCCACTTT. Its translation is CATSTGYGSPLHF.

The V call is TRBV10-1, the J call TRBJ2-2; D remains unclear. CDR3 size: 16 residues. The germline V gene encodes CDR1 WNHNN and CDR2 SYGVQD (reference sequence). V was cut by 0 bases and J by 4 bases, with 12 bases left in between. Here the CDR3 reads CASSESLVESTGELFF. CDR3 bases: TGCGCCAGCAGTGAGTCATTGGTCGAGAGCACCGGGGAGCTGTTTTTT.

V and J are TRBV2 and TRBJ2-5, with TRBD1 matching over 7 bases. Germline loops: CDR1 SNHLY, CDR2 FYNNEI. The CDR3 length is 15 residues. Losses at the gene ends were 5 bases for V and 0 bases for J; bases not matched to a gene: 6. The CDR3, as DNA: TGTGCCAGCAGTCGCTCTGGGACAGACCAAGAGACCCAGTACTTC. This encodes CASSRSGTDQETQYF.

The chain uses TRBV27 and TRBJ2-7; 7 bases match TRBD1. The length of the CDR3 is 12 residues. Germline loops: CDR1 MNHEY, CDR2 SMNVEV (reference sequence). V was pared by 5 bases and J by 10 bases, with 8 bases of the junction left unmatched. The CDR3, as DNA: TGTGCCAGCAGTCGTGGTCAGGGGGAACAGTACTTC. Amino acids: CASSRGQGEQYF.

The chain is built from TRBV19 and TRBJ1-4, with TRBD1 matching 7 bases. V was pared by 8 bases and J by 0 bases, with 9 bases of the junction left unmatched. Germline V gives CDR1 LNHDA, CDR2 SQIVND (reference sequence). The CDR3 is made up of 16 amino acids. The CDR3: CASFSGQRATNEKLFF. The CDR3 region has the DNA TGTGCCAGTTTTTCGGGACAGAGAGCAACTAATGAAAAACTGTTTTTT.

The chain combines TRBV7-9 with TRBJ1-2; 7 bases agree with TRBD1. The CDR3 has 15 amino acids. The V and J ends lost 1 base and 4 bases, in that order; junction bases with no gene match: 6. The V gene's germline CDR1 is SEHNR and CDR2 FQNEAQ (reference sequence). This CDR3 is CASSLGAGGPYGYTF. CDR3 nucleotide sequence: TGTGCCAGCAGCTTAGGGGCAGGGGGTCCCTATGGCTACACCTTC.

The chain carries TRBV3-1 (or the pseudogene TRBV3-2) and TRBJ2-2, with D hard to call. The CDR3 contains 13 residues. Trimming cost V 4 bases and J 6 bases, with 9 bases left between them. CDR1 is LGHDT, CDR2 YNNKEL, per germline (reference sequence). CDR3 loop: CASSPRPPGELFF. CDR3 coding DNA: TGTGCCAGCAGCCCCCGTCCTCCCGGGGAGCTGTTTTTT.

The DNA for the CDR3 is TGTGCCAGCAGTTCCCCGGGACTAGCGGGAACCAATGAGCAGTTCTTC. Protein sequence: CASSSPGLAGTNEQFF. J is TRBJ2-1 and V is TRBV6-6; 13 positions agree with TRBD2. The CDR3 contains 16 residues. The germline CDR1 and CDR2 sequences are MNHNY and SVGAGI (reference sequence). The V segment lost 4 bases and the J segment 6 bases; nucleotides outside the gene matches: 6.

V usage is TRBV9 and J usage is TRBJ1-4, with D tentatively TRBD1 (6 bases). Germline lookup yields CDR1 SGDLS and CDR2 YYNGEE. The CDR3 is 15 amino acids. Trimming left V 0 bases short and J 5 bases short, with 11 bases between. CDR3 DNA: TGTGCCAGCAGCGTAGATCGGACAGAGAATGAAAAACTGTTTTTT. Protein: CASSVDRTENEKLFF.

The chain employs TRBV30 and TRBJ2-7; 8 nucleotides line up with TRBD1. The CDR3 contains 15 residues. CDR1 GTSNPN and CDR2 SVGIG come from the germline V gene (reference sequence). The V gene end was trimmed by 0 bases and the J gene end by 3 bases; junction bases not matched to a gene: 7. The CDR3 region has the DNA TGTGCCTGGAGTGTAGGGCACAGGGGGGACTACGAGCAGTACTTC. Translated, it gives CAWSVGHRGDYEQYF.

CDR3 protein: CASSSTGGRNQPQHF. CDR3 coding DNA: TGTGCCAGCAGTTCCACAGGGGGAAGGAATCAGCCCCAGCATTTT. The genes are TRBV28 and TRBJ1-5, with 8 bases aligning to TRBD1. The trim removed 4 bases at V and 4 bases at J, leaving 6 bases unmatched. This CDR3 is 15 amino acids long. CDR1 is MDHEN, CDR2 SYDVKM, per germline.

The V call is TRBV28, the J call TRBJ1-4; the match to TRBD1 covers 9 bases. CDR3 length equals 13 residues. J was trimmed by 10 bases and V by 6 bases; bases with no gene match: 6. From germline, CDR1 is MDHEN and CDR2 SYDVKM. In DNA form, the CDR3 reads TGTGCCAGCAGACTCCCGGACAGGGGAAAACTGTTTTTT. Amino acids: CASRLPDRGKLFF.

The chain joins TRBV5-4 to TRBJ1-5, with 9 positions matching TRBD1. V shed 2 bases and J 4 bases; nucleotides not matched to a gene: 1. This CDR3 is built from 14 residues. Germline CDR1 and CDR2: SGHNT and YYREEE (reference sequence). Here the CDR3 DNA reads TGTGCCAGCAGCTTCGGACAGGGGAATCAGCCCCAGCATTTT. Translation gives CASSFGQGNQPQHF.

The chain employs TRBV7-6 and TRBJ1-2, with 8 bases fitting TRBD1. Germline lookup yields CDR1 SGHVS and CDR2 FNYEAQ. V shed 2 bases, J shed 8 bases, and the junction held 10 bases outside the gene matches. This CDR3 has 15 residues. The CDR3 region has the DNA TGTGCCAGCAGCTTATTACCAGGGGGCGTAAGCGGCTACACCTTC. Its translation: CASSLLPGGVSGYTF.

This clone was recorded once. The CDR3 reads CASSGTSGRLNIQYF. The CDR3 DNA reads TGTGCCAGCAGTGGGACTAGCGGGAGATTAAACATTCAGTACTTC. The rearrangement joins TRBV28 to TRBJ2-4; TRBD2 matches 14 bases. The V gene end was trimmed by 5 bases and the J gene end by 6 bases; junction bases not matched to a gene: 3. The germline gives CDR1 MDHEN, CDR2 SYDVKM. The CDR3 totals 15 residues.

J is TRBJ1-1 and V is TRBV19; 7 bases agree with TRBD1. Germline trimming cut 6 bases from V and 1 base from J; bases unmatched to any gene: 8. The V gene's germline CDR1 is LNHDA and CDR2 SQIVND (reference sequence). The CDR3 sequence is 15 residues long. CDR3 sequence reads: CASSLQGRENTEAFF. CDR3 nucleotides: TGTGCCAGTAGCTTACAGGGGAGAGAGAACACTGAAGCTTTCTTT.

The chain employs TRBV28 and TRBJ2-5, with D possibly matching TRBD1 (6 bases). The CDR3 covers 13 residues. The germline gives CDR1 MDHEN, CDR2 SYDVKM. Trimming removed 6 bases from V and 5 bases from J, with 13 bases in between. CDR3 region: CASSTTRGETQYF. The DNA of the CDR3 is TGTGCCAGCAGCACGACGAGGGGGGAGACCCAGTACTTC. The whole variable domain, filled in from reference TRBV28 and TRBJ2-5, reads DVKVTQSSRYLVKRTGEKVFLECVQDMDHENMFWYRQDPGLGLRLIYFSYDVKMKEKGDIPEGYSVSREKKERFSLILESASTNQTSMYLCASSTTRGETQYFGPGTRLLVL.

The chain is built from TRBV6-5 and TRBJ1-2; 7 nucleotides match TRBD1. Trimming at V came to 7 bases and at J to 4 bases, leaving 9 bases not matched to a gene. This CDR3 is built from 14 residues. Germline-derived CDR1 and CDR2 are MNHEY and SVGAGI. As DNA, the CDR3 is TGTGCCAGCACCGAACGAAACAGGGGCTATGGCTACACCTTC. It yields the protein CASTERNRGYGYTF.

This clone was counted between two and nine times. V and J are TRBV7-9 and TRBJ2-1; 13 bases map to TRBD2. Germline CDR1 and CDR2: SEHNR and FQNEAQ (reference sequence). The CDR3 is 19 residues long. With 8 bases clipped from V and 0 bases from J, the junction kept 13 bases outside the gene matches. In DNA, the CDR3 is TGTGCCAGCCCCGCCGGACTAGCGGGAGTACCAAGCTCCTACAATGAGCAGTTCTTC. Its translation: CASPAGLAGVPSSYNEQFF.

The V call is TRBV30, the J call TRBJ1-3; 9 bases are shared with TRBD1. This CDR3 is 13 amino acids long. Germline V gene sequence: CDR1 GTSNPN, CDR2 SVGIG (reference sequence). The V gene end was trimmed by 2 bases and the J gene end by 7 bases; junction bases not matched to a gene: 3. This chain's CDR3 is CAWSPGTGNTIYF. CDR3 DNA sequence: TGTGCCTGGAGTCCGGGGACAGGGAACACCATATATTTT.